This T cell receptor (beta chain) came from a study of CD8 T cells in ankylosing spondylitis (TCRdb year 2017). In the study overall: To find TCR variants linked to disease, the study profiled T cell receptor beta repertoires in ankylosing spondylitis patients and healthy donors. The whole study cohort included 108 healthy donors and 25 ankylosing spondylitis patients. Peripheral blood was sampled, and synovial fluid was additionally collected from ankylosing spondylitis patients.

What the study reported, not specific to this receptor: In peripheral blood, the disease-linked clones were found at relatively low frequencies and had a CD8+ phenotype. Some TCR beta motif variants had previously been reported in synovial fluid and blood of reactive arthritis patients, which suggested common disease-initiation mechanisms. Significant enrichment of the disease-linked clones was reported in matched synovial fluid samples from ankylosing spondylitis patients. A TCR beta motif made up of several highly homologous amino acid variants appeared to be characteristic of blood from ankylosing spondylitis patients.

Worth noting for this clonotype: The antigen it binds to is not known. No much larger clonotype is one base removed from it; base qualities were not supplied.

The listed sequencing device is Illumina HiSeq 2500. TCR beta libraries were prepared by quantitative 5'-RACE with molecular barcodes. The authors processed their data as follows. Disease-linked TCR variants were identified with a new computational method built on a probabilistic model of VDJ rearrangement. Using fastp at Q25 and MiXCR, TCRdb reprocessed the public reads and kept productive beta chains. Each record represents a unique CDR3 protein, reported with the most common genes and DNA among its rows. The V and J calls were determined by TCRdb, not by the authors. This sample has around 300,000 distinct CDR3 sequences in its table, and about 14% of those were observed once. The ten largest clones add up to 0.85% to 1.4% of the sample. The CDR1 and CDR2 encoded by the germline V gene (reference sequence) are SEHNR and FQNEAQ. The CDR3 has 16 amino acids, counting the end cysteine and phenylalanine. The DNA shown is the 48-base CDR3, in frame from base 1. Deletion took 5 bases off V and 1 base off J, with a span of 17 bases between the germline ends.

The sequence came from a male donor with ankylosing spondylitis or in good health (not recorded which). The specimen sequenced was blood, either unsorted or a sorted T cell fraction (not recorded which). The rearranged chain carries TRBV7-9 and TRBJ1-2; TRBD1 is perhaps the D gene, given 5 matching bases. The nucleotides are TGTGCCAGCAGCCCGGGAGGGGCGATAAGTAACTATGGCTACACCTTC. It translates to CASSPGGAISNYGYTF.